These 13 T cell receptor beta chains came from one sample sequenced in a study of glioma-infiltrating T cells. The iRepertoire nested amplicon-rescue multiplex PCR amplified TCR alpha and beta CDR3s from RNA. TCRdb redid the calling of the multiplex PCR reads with MiXCR, one entry per CDR3 protein. The sample contains over 140,000 distinct CDR3 sequences, about two fifths of which appear only once. The specimen was glioma tissue, nonneoplastic brain tissue, or PBMCs (not recorded which). The receptors come from a human donor with low-grade glioma or glioblastoma, undergoing nonglioma brain surgery, or in good health (not recorded which).

This clonotype has more than one count but fewer than ten. This chain connects TRBV6-6 to TRBJ1-5, with D possibly TRBD1 on 6 matching bases. Trimming shortened V by 2 bases and J by 6 bases, and 8 bases separated the two germline ends. CDR3 length equals 13 residues. Germline-derived CDR1 and CDR2 are MNHNY and SVGAGI (reference sequence). The CDR3 loop reads CASSYQGSQPQHF. CDR3 DNA sequence: TGTGCCAGCAGTTACCAGGGGTCTCAGCCCCAGCATTTT.

This clonotype was counted a few times. Relative to the germline gene, one junction end is altered; a read error may explain this. The chain uses TRBV6-2 or TRBV6-3 and TRBJ2-3; D gene uncertain. CDR3 size: 15 residues. CDR1 is MNHEY, CDR2 SVGEGT, per germline. For the CDR3, the DNA is TGTGCCACCAGTGCCCAGGAATTGGGCACAGATACGCAGTATTTT. Translation: CATSAQELGTDTQYF.

The CDR3 sequence: CASSITGTSAYNEQFF. The CDR3 DNA sequence: TGTGCCAGTAGTATTACAGGGACTAGCGCTTACAATGAGCAGTTCTTC. The chain joins TRBV19 to TRBJ2-1; 10 nucleotides agree with TRBD2. V lost 3 bases, J lost 4 bases, and 6 bases stayed unmatched. This CDR3 has 16 amino acids. Per the germline V gene, CDR1 is LNHDA and CDR2 is SQIVND (reference sequence).

CDR3 sequence reads: CASSPGPNEQFF. The CDR3 DNA sequence: TGTGCCAGCAGTCCCGGACCCAATGAGCAGTTCTTC. J is TRBJ2-1 and V is TRBV12-3 or TRBV12-4, with D hard to call. The CDR3 sequence is 12 residues long. Trimming took off 5 bases at V and 6 bases at J, with 8 bases between the two ends.

The chain uses TRBV20-1 and TRBJ2-1; TRBD2 aligns across 14 bases. J was trimmed by 5 bases and V by 3 bases; bases with no gene match: 3. This CDR3 region has 15 residues. Looked up from germline, CDR1 is DFQATT and CDR2 is SNEGSKA (reference sequence). DNA of the CDR3: TGCAGTGCTAGTGGGACTAGCGGGGGCCACAATGAGCAGTTCTTC. Translating it yields CSASGTSGGHNEQFF.

In this sample, this clonotype turned up a few times. V usage is TRBV4-1 and J usage is TRBJ2-5; no clear D gene. Trimming pared 0 bases from V and 7 bases from J, leaving 12 bases between. Germline values: CDR1 MGHRA, CDR2 YSYEKL. This CDR3 region has 14 residues. The CDR3 loop is CASSQDVGEWTQYF. The CDR3 DNA follows: TGCGCCAGCAGCCAAGACGTTGGGGAATGGACCCAGTACTTC.

This sequence joins TRBV28 and TRBJ2-1; D is uncertain. The germline V and J ends were trimmed by 5 bases and 0 bases, with 11 bases remaining between them. The CDR3 sequence is 15 residues long. Germline V CDR1 and CDR2: MDHEN, SYDVKM. CDR3 sequence reads: CASSTQSPSYNEQFF. The DNA for the CDR3 is TGTGCCAGCAGTACCCAAAGTCCCTCCTACAATGAGCAGTTCTTC.

This clonotype was counted ten times or more. V gene TRBV6-1 combines with J gene TRBJ1-1, with 7 bases matching TRBD1. Per the germline V gene, CDR1 is MNHNS and CDR2 is SASEGT. Trimming took 4 bases from V and 3 from J; bases not matched to a gene: 5. The CDR3 is made up of 14 amino acids. The CDR3 loop is CASSGQGTDTEAFF. CDR3 sequence (DNA): TGTGCCAGCAGTGGACAGGGCACCGACACTGAAGCTTTCTTT.

The gene calls are TRBV27 and TRBJ2-7, with a tentative D call TRBD2 (6 bases). CDR1 is MNHEY, CDR2 SMNVEV, per germline (reference sequence). The CDR3 length is 14 residues. Between the trimmed V and J ends, which lost 5 bases and 5 bases, there was a span of 16 bases. CDR3 nucleotides: TGTGCCAGCAGTGGGACTGTTGCAGGGAACGAGCAGTACTTC. Its protein is CASSGTVAGNEQYF.

The chain combines TRBV6-2 or TRBV6-3 with TRBJ1-1; no reliable D call. V lost 5 bases, J lost 0 bases, and 10 bases lay in between. Germline V gene sequence: CDR1 MNHEY, CDR2 SVGEGT. The CDR3 runs 14 residues. CDR3 bases: TGTGCCAGCAGTGCGATTGACATGAACACTGAAGCTTTCTTT. Translating it yields CASSAIDMNTEAFF.

This clonotype was detected a few times. This CDR3 reads CASSLASSVSSYEQYF. CDR3 nucleotide sequence: TGTGCCAGCAGCTTAGCGAGTAGCGTGAGCTCCTACGAGCAGTACTTC. The V call is TRBV7-2, the J call TRBJ2-7, with D tentatively TRBD2 (5 bases). The CDR3 is made up of 16 amino acids. Germline V gives CDR1 SGHTA, CDR2 FQGNSA. V lost 0 bases and J 0 bases, leaving 12 bases between the germline ends.

This clonotype was counted a single time. The chain has TRBV7-2 and TRBJ2-3; D gene uncertain. The CDR3 runs to 14 residues. Germline CDR1 is SGHTA and CDR2 is FQGNSA. V lost 6 bases and J lost 4, with 14 bases in between. CDR3 region: CASSVFENADTQYF. CDR3 DNA sequence: TGTGCCAGCAGTGTTTTCGAGAATGCAGATACGCAGTATTTT.

The rearrangement links TRBV24-1 to TRBJ1-1, with a weak D call TRBD1 (6 bases). Trimming took off 4 bases at V and 9 bases at J, with 11 bases between the two ends. Germline V lookup: CDR1 KGHDR, CDR2 SFDVKD. The CDR3 covers 12 residues. As DNA, the CDR3 is TGTGCCACCAGTGACTCAACAGGGAAAGCTTTCTTT. Translation: CATSDSTGKAFF.